Reported below is one TCR beta chain. Other nucleotide sequences in the sample specify the same CDR3. In the original workflow: Amplification of reference gene primers was used by the study to estimate nucleated cell counts. TCRdb's table, derived via immunoSEQ multiplex PCR, lists solely in-frame clones and lacks some. The DNA was the basis for D and trimming; V, J and clone size are from that table. Among roughly 440,000 clones listed, roughly 88% were seen once. The sample belongs to a study of blood T cell repertoires in COVID-19. Study as a whole: Acute and convalescent COVID-19 specimens originated in the United States, Italy and Spain. The analysed material was cDNA or gDNA that came from T cells, B-cell-depleted T cells, or PBMCs.

From germline, CDR1 is SEHNR and CDR2 FQNEAQ (reference sequence). With 2 bases removed from V and 5 bases from J, the gap between germline ends came to 7 bases. This CDR3 has 12 amino acids. The chain links TRBV7-9 to TRBJ2-7; unclear D gene. Sequenced sample: peripheral blood. The TCR comes from a woman between 45 and 65 years old with COVID-19, enrolled during active disease. The CDR3 nucleotides are TGTGCCAGCAGCTTATTGAGTAACGAGCAGTACTTC. This codes for CASSLLSNEQYF.